This T cell receptor beta chain was found in a study of blood T cell repertoires in COVID-19. Turning to the study itself: COVID-19 samples collected from the United States, Italy and Spain covered acute and convalescent phases. Nucleic acid was either cDNA or gDNA, and it came from T cells, B-cell-depleted T cells, or PBMCs.

The V gene's germline CDR1 is LGHDT and CDR2 YNNKEL (reference sequence). CDR3 length: 14 residues. V dropped 4 bases and J dropped 7 bases, with 13 bases sitting between them. Per the authors' pipeline: Reference gene primer amplification gave nucleated cell count estimates. Profiling relied on immunoSEQ multiplex PCR, and the TCRdb table lists in-frame clones only, not all of them. V and J calls plus clone size are reproduced from that table; the DNA served to infer D and trimming. The repertoire holds under 200,000 clones, with about nine tenths as singletons. Sequencing used peripheral blood. The chain combines TRBV3-1 (or the pseudogene TRBV3-2) with TRBJ1-4; D is possibly TRBD1 (6 bases). The clonotype originates from a man between 60 and 75 years old with acute or convalescent COVID-19. The CDR3 sequence is CASSRRGESEKLFF. The CDR3 DNA reads TGTGCCAGCAGCCGCAGGGGAGAGAGTGAAAAACTGTTTTTT.